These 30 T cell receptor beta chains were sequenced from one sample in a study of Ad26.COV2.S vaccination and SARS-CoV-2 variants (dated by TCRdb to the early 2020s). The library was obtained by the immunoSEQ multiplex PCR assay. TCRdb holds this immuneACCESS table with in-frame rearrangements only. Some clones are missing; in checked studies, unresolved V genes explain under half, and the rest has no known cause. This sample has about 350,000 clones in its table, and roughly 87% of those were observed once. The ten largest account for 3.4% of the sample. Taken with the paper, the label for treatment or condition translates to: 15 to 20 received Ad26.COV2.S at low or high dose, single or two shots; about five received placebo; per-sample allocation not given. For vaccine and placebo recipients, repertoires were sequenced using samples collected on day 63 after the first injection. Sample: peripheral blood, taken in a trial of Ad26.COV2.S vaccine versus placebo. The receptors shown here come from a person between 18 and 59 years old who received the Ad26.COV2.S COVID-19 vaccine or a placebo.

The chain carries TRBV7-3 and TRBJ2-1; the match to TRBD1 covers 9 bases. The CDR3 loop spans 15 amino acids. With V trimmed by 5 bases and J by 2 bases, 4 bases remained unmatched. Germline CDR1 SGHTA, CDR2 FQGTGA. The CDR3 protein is CASSNGQGPYNEQFF. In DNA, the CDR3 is TGTGCCAGCAGCAACGGACAGGGGCCCTACAATGAGCAGTTCTTC.

CDR3: CASSPVGGTREQYF. In nucleotides, the CDR3 is TGTGCCAGCAGCCCAGTAGGCGGCACACGCGAGCAGTACTTC. This chain connects TRBV7-3 to TRBJ2-7; D remains ambiguous. The V end was cut by 5 bases, the J end by 6 bases, with 17 bases between. The CDR3 is made up of 14 amino acids. Germline CDR1 and CDR2: SGHTA and FQGTGA.

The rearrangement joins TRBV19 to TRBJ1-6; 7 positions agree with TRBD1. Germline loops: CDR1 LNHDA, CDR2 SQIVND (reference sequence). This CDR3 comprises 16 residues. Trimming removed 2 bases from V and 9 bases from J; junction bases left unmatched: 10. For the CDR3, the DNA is TGTGCCAGTAGTATAACTCTCAGGGACAGTACTTCACCCCTCCACTTT. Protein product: CASSITLRDSTSPLHF.

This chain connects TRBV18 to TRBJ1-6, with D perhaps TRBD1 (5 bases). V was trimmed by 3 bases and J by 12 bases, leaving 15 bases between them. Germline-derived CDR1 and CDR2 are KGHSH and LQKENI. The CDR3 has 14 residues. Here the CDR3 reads CASSPGLSLEPLHF. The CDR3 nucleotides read TGTGCCAGCTCACCGGGACTGTCCCTGGAACCCCTCCACTTT.

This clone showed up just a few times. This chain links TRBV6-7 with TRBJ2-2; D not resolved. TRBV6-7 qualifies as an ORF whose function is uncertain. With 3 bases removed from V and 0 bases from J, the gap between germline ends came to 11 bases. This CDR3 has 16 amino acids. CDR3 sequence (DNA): TGTGCCAGCAGTTATATACGGGCTCCGAACACCGGGGAGCTGTTTTTT. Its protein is CASSYIRAPNTGELFF.

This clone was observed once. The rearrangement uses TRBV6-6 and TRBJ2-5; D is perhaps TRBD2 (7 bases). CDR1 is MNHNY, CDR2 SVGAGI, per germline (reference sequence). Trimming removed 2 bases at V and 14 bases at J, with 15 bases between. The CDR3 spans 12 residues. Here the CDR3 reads CASSYGGGVIYF. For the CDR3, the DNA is TGTGCCAGCAGTTACGGCGGGGGCGTTATATACTTC.

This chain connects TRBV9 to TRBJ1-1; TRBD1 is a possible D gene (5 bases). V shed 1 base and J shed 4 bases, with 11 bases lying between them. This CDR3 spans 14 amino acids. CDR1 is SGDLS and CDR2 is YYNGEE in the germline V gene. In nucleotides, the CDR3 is TGTGCCAGCAGCGTACAGGCGGGGGGCACTGAAGCTTTCTTT. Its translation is CASSVQAGGTEAFF. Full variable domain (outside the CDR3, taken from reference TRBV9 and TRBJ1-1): DSGVTQTPKHLITATGQRVTLRCSPRSGDLSVYWYQQSLDQGLQFLIQYYNGEERAKGNILERFSAQQFPDLHSELNLSSLELGDSALYFCASSVQAGGTEAFFGQGTRLTVV.

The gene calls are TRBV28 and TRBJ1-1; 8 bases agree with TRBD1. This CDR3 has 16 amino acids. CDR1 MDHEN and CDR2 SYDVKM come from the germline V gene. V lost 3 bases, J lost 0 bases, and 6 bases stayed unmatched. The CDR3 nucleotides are TGTGCCAGCAGTTTCATCGGGACAGGACTGAACACTGAAGCTTTCTTT. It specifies CASSFIGTGLNTEAFF.

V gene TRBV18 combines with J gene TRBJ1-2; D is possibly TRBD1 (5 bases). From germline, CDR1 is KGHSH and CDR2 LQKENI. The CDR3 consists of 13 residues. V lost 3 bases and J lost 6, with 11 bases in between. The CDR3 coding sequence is TGTGCCAGCTCACCCGGGGCTAGGGATGGCTACACCTTC. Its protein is CASSPGARDGYTF.

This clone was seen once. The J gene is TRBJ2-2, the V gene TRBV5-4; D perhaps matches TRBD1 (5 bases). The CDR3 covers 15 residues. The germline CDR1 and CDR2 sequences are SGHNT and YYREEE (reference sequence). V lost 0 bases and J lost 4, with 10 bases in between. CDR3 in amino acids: CASSLGWGVTGELFF. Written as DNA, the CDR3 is TGTGCCAGCAGCTTGGGGTGGGGCGTCACCGGGGAGCTGTTTTTT.

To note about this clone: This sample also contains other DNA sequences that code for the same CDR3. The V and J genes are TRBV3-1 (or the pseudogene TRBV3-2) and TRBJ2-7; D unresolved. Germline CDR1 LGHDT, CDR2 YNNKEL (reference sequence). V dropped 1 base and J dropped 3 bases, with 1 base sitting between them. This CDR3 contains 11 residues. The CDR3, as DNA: TGTGCCAGCAGCCAAGGCTACGAGCAGTACTTC. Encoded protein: CASSQGYEQYF.

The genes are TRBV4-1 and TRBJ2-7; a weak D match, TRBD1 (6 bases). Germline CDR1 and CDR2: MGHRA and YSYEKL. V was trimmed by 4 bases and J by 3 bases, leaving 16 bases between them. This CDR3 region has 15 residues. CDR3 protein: CASSPIQGSYYEQYF. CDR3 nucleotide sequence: TGCGCCAGCAGCCCGATCCAGGGGAGCTACTACGAGCAGTACTTC.

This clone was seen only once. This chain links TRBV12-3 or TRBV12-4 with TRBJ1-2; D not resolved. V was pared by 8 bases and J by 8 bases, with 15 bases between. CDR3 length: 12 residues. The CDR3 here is CASSLVDRGYTF. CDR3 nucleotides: TGTGCCAGCTCACTAGTGGACCGGGGCTACACCTTC.

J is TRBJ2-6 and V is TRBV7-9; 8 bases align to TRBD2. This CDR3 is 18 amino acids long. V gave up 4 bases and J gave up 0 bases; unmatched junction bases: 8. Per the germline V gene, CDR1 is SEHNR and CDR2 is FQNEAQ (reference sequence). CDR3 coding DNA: TGTGCCAGCAGCTCCGTAGCGGGGATACCCTCTGGGGCCAACGTCCTGACTTTC. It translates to CASSSVAGIPSGANVLTF.

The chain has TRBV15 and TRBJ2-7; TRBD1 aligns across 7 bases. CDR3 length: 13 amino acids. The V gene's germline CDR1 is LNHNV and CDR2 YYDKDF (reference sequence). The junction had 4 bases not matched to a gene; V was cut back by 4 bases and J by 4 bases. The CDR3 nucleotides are TGTGCCACCAGCAAGGACAGGAGATACGAGCAGTACTTC. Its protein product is CATSKDRRYEQYF. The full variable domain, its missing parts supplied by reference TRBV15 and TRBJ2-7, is DAMVIQNPRYQVTQFGKPVTLSCSQTLNHNVMYWYQQKSSQAPKLLFHYYDKDFNNEADTPDNFQSRRPNTSFCFLDIRSPGLGDTAMYLCATSKDRRYEQYFGPGTRLTVT.

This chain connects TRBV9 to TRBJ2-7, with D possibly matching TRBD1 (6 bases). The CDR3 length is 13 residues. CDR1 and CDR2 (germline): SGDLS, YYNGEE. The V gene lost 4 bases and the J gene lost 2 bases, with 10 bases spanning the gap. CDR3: CASSNRDTYEQYF. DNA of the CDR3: TGTGCCAGCAGCAACCGGGACACCTACGAGCAGTACTTC.

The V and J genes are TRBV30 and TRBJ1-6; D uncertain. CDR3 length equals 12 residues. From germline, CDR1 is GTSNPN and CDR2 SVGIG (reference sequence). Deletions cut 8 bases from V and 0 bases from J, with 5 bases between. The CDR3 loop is CARSSYNSPLHF. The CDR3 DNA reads TGTGCCAGAAGCTCCTATAATTCACCCCTCCACTTT.

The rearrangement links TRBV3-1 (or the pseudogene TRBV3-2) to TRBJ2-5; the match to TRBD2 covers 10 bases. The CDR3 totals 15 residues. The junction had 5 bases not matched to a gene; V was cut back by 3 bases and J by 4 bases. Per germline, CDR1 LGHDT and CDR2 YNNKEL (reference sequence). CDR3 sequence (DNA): TGTGCCAGCAGCCATTGGGCTAGCGGGGGAGAGACCCAGTACTTC. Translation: CASSHWASGGETQYF.

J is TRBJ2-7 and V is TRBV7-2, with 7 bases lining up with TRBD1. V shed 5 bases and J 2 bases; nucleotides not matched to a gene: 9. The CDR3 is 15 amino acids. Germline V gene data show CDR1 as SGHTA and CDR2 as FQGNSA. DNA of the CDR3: TGTGCCAGCAGCCCGGACAGGACCCTTACCTACGAGCAGTACTTC. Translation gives CASSPDRTLTYEQYF. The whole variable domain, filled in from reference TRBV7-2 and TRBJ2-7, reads GAGVSQSPSNKVTEKGKDVELRCDPISGHTALYWYRQSLGQGLEFLIYFQGNSAPDKSGLPSDRFSAERTGGSVSTLTIQRTQQEDSAVYLCASSPDRTLTYEQYFGPGTRLTVT.

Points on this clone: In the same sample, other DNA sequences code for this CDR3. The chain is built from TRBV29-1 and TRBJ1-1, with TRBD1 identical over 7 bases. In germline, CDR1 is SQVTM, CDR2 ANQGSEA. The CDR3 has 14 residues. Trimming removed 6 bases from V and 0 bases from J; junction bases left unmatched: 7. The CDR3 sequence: CSVRDRGMNTEAFF. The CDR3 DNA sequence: TGCAGCGTGCGGGACAGAGGAATGAACACTGAAGCTTTCTTT. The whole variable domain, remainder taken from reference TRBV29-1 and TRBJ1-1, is SAVISQKPSRDICQRGTSLTIQCQVDSQVTMMFWYRQQPGQSLTLIATANQGSEATYESGFVIDKFPISRPNLTFSTLTVSNMSPEDSSIYLCSVRDRGMNTEAFFGQGTRLTVV.

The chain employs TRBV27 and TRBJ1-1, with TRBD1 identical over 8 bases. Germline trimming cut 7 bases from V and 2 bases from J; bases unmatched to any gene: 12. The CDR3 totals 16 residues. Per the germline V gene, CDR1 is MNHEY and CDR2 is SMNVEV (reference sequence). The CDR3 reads CASTPLTGGLNTEAFF. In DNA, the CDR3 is TGTGCCAGCACCCCACTAACAGGGGGTTTAAACACTGAAGCTTTCTTT.

The CDR3 DNA sequence: TGTGCCAGTTACCGGGACAGGGATGGCTACACCTTC. Amino acid sequence: CASYRDRDGYTF. This chain joins TRBV19 and TRBJ1-2; 9 bases agree with TRBD1. Trimming took 8 bases from V and 6 from J; bases not matched to a gene: 4. The germline gives CDR1 LNHDA, CDR2 SQIVND (reference sequence). There are 12 residues in the CDR3. The entire variable domain, with the rest obtained from reference TRBV19 and TRBJ1-2, is as follows: DGGITQSPKYLFRKEGQNVTLSCEQNLNHDAMYWYRQDPGQGLRLIYYSQIVNDFQKGDIAEGYSVSREKKESFPLTVTSAQKNPTAFYLCASYRDRDGYTFGSGTRLTVV.

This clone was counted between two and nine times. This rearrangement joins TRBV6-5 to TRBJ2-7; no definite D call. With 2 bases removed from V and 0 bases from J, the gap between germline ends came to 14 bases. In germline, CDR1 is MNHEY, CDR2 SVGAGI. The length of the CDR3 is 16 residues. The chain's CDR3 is CASSYSRRDNSYEQYF. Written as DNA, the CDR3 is TGTGCCAGCAGTTACAGTCGGCGAGACAACTCCTACGAGCAGTACTTC.

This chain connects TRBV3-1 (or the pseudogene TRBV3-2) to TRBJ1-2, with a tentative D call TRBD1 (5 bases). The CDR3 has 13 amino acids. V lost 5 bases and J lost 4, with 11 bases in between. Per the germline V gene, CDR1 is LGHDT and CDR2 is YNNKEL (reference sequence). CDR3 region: CASSLRDGYGYTF. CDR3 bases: TGTGCCAGCAGCTTAAGGGACGGCTATGGCTACACCTTC.

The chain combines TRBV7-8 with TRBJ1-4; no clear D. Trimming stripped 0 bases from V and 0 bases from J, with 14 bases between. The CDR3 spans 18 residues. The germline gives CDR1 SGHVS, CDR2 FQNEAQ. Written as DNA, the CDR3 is TGTGCCAGCAGCTTAGCCCGCCCAGAAATAGCAACTAATGAAAAACTGTTTTTT. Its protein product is CASSLARPEIATNEKLFF.

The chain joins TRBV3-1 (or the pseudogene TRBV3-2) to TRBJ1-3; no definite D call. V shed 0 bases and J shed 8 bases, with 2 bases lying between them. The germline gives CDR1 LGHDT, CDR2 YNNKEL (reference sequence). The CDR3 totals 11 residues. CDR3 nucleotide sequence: TGTGCCAGCAGCCAAGAGTACACCATATATTTT. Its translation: CASSQEYTIYF.

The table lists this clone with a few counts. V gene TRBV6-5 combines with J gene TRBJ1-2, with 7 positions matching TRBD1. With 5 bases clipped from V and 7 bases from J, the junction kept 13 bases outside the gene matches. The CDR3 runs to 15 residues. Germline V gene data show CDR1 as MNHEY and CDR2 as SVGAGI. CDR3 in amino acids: CASSPRTGTPSGYTF. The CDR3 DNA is TGTGCCAGCAGTCCCCGGACAGGAACCCCCTCTGGCTACACCTTC.

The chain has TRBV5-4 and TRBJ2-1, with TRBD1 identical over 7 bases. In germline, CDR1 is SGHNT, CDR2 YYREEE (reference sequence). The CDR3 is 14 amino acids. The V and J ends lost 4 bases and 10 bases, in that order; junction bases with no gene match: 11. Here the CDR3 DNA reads TGTGCCAGCAGCCCGGGCCGACAGGGTTGGGAGCAGTTCTTC. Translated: CASSPGRQGWEQFF.

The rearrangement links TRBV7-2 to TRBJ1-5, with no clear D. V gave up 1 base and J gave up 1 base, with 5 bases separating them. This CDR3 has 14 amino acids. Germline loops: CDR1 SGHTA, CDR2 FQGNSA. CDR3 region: CASSLDHSNQPQHF. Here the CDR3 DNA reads TGTGCCAGCAGCTTAGATCACAGCAATCAGCCCCAGCATTTT.

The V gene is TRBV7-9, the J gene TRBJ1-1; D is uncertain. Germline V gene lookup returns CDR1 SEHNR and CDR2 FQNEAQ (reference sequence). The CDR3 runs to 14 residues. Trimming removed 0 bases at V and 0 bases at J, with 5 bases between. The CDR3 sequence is CASSLALVNTEAFF. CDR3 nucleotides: TGTGCCAGCAGCTTAGCTCTGGTGAACACTGAAGCTTTCTTT.